Reported below is one T cell receptor (beta chain). Its antigen is not identified. CDR3 length: 11 residues. Trimming took off 6 bases at V and 7 bases at J, with 10 bases between the two ends. Germline V lookup: CDR1 LNHDA, CDR2 SQIVND (reference sequence). The PCR used 60 Vbeta and 13 Jbeta primers. Profiled with immunoSEQ multiplex PCR; TCRdb holds only in-frame clones, not every one. This table has about 160,000 clones, roughly 79% appearing once. This entry belongs to a study of cytomegalovirus exposure and HLA in healthy donors. Study-wide points: A later analysis by the authors found several of the most significant clusters apparently linked to common viral pathogens. Later on, an analysis tied 18,000 or so TCR beta sequences to HLA alleles at 0.05 false discovery rate.

This TCR was sampled from a woman in her forties or fifties in good health and CMV-seronegative. The source material was PBMCs. V usage is TRBV19 and J usage is TRBJ2-7; tentatively, D is TRBD2 (5 bases). The CDR3 here is CASRGAWEQYF. The CDR3 DNA sequence: TGTGCCAGTAGGGGAGCGTGGGAGCAGTACTTC.